The 18 T cell receptor beta chains given below trace back to one sample, sequenced in a study of cytomegalovirus exposure and HLA in healthy donors. The PCR ran on 60 Vbeta and 13 Jbeta primers. Profiling relied on immunoSEQ multiplex PCR, and the TCRdb table lists in-frame clones only, not all of them. The sample holds approximately 220,000 clones, roughly 88% seen once. Input material: PBMCs. Receptors originate from a boy between 2 and 10 years old in good health and CMV-seronegative.

The chain recombines TRBV2 with TRBJ2-7; 10 bases map to TRBD1. The CDR3 contains 14 residues. Germline V gene lookup returns CDR1 SNHLY and CDR2 FYNNEI. V shed 6 bases, J shed 5 bases, and the junction held 7 bases outside the gene matches. Here the CDR3 reads CASSGTGVVHEQYF. The CDR3 DNA reads as TGTGCCAGCAGCGGGACAGGGGTCGTCCACGAGCAGTACTTC.

The chain has TRBV18 and TRBJ1-4, with D possibly matching TRBD1 (6 bases). The germline V gene has CDR1 KGHSH and CDR2 LQKENI. CDR3 length equals 16 residues. Trimming took off 3 bases at V and 4 bases at J, with 15 bases between the two ends. CDR3 nucleotides: TGTGCCAGCTCACCTAGGACAGTACGGAGTAATGAAAAACTGTTTTTT. This translates into CASSPRTVRSNEKLFF.

The rearrangement links TRBV28 to TRBJ2-7; 9 bases match TRBD1. CDR1 is MDHEN, CDR2 SYDVKM, per germline. V lost 6 bases, J lost 2 bases, and 11 bases stayed unmatched. The CDR3 consists of 16 residues. CDR3 protein: CASREQGARHTYEQYF. The CDR3 DNA follows: TGTGCCAGCAGAGAACAGGGGGCCCGGCATACCTACGAGCAGTACTTC.

The chain employs TRBV5-1 and TRBJ2-3; TRBD2 matches 7 bases. CDR1 and CDR2 from the germline V gene are SGHRS and YFSETQ. The CDR3 extends over 16 amino acids. V was clipped by 0 bases and J by 2 bases; unmatched bases: 6. The CDR3 DNA follows: TGCGCCAGCAGCTTGGGCGCGGGGGTTCTCACAGATACGCAGTATTTT. This sequence encodes CASSLGAGVLTDTQYF.

This chain connects TRBV5-1 to TRBJ2-5; the D is unclear. Deletions cut 0 bases from V and 5 bases from J, with 5 bases between. Germline CDR1 SGHRS, CDR2 YFSETQ. The length of the CDR3 is 12 residues. The CDR3 loop reads CASSLVEETQYF. CDR3 coding DNA: TGCGCCAGCAGCTTGGTCGAGGAGACCCAGTACTTC. The full variable domain, in which reference TRBV5-1 and TRBJ2-5 provide the parts outside the CDR3, is KAGVTQTPRYLIKTRGQQVTLSCSPISGHRSVSWYQQTPGQGLQFLFEYFSETQRNKGNFPGRFSGRQFSNSRSEMNVSTLELGDSALYLCASSLVEETQYFGPGTRLLVL.

The chain combines TRBV4-1 with TRBJ2-1; 11 bases match TRBD2. The CDR3 is 17 amino acids. The J segment lost 4 bases and the V segment lost 1 base, leaving 6 bases of the junction unmatched. Per germline, CDR1 MGHRA and CDR2 YSYEKL. CDR3 in DNA: TGCGCCAGCAGCCAAGGCTGGGGACTAGCGGTTTACAATGAGCAGTTCTTC. Translated, it gives CASSQGWGLAVYNEQFF.

V usage is TRBV2 and J usage is TRBJ1-1; D unclear. CDR1 and CDR2 (germline): SNHLY, FYNNEI. The CDR3 is 12 amino acids. V dropped 5 bases and J dropped 0 bases, with 4 bases sitting between them. CDR3 nucleotides: TGTGCCAGCAGTACAGTGAACACTGAAGCTTTCTTT. Encoded protein: CASSTVNTEAFF.

This rearrangement joins TRBV6-5 to TRBJ2-7; 7 bases are a match to TRBD1. CDR3 length: 15 residues. V trimming: 0 bases; J trimming: 4 bases; junction bases outside the gene matches: 6. Germline V gene sequence: CDR1 MNHEY, CDR2 SVGAGI. For the CDR3, the DNA is TGTGCCAGCAGTTACTCCGGGACAGTTGGGTACGAGCAGTACTTC. Translated: CASSYSGTVGYEQYF.

A single count supports this clone. The chain is built from TRBV6-1 and TRBJ2-5, with TRBD2 as a possible D gene (6 bases). The CDR3 is 16 amino acids. V lost 2 bases and J 1 base, leaving 14 bases between the germline ends. Germline CDR1 and CDR2: MNHNS and SASEGT. CDR3 loop: CASSEWIHGGQETQYF. In DNA form, the CDR3 reads TGTGCCAGCAGTGAATGGATACACGGGGGCCAAGAGACCCAGTACTTC.

V is TRBV9 and J is TRBJ1-1, with TRBD1 matching 7 bases. The CDR3 sequence is 16 residues long. J gave up 0 bases and V 4 bases, and 9 bases lay outside the gene matches. Germline V gives CDR1 SGDLS, CDR2 YYNGEE. DNA of the CDR3: TGTGCCAGCAGCTACCGGGACAGCCTGTTGAACACTGAAGCTTTCTTT. Its translation is CASSYRDSLLNTEAFF.

This clone was detected a few times. The chain uses TRBV5-4 and TRBJ1-1; 8 positions match TRBD1. The germline CDR1 and CDR2 sequences are SGHNT and YYREEE (reference sequence). V was clipped by 1 base and J by 5 bases; unmatched bases: 4. The CDR3 is made up of 14 amino acids. The CDR3, as DNA: TGTGCCAGCAGCTTGTGGACAGGGAGGACTGAAGCTTTCTTT. Protein: CASSLWTGRTEAFF. Full variable domain (remainder filled in from reference TRBV5-4 and TRBJ1-1): ETGVTQSPTHLIKTRGQQVTLRCSSQSGHNTVSWYQQALGQGPQFIFQYYREEENGRGNFPPRFSGLQFPNYSSELNVNALELDDSALYLCASSLWTGRTEAFFGQGTRLTVV.

This clone appeared once. The chain recombines TRBV30 with TRBJ1-6; the match to TRBD1 covers 7 bases. The CDR3 spans 14 residues. CDR1 and CDR2 from the germline V gene are GTSNPN and SVGIG (reference sequence). The V and J ends lost 3 bases and 9 bases, in that order; junction bases with no gene match: 8. The CDR3 spells CAWSATGFGSPLHF. As DNA, the CDR3 is TGTGCCTGGAGCGCGACAGGGTTTGGTTCACCCCTCCACTTT.

The chain recombines TRBV29-1 with TRBJ2-5, with D possibly matching TRBD1 (5 bases). Trimming removed 0 bases from V and 4 bases from J, with 12 bases in between. The germline gives CDR1 SQVTM, CDR2 ANQGSEA. The CDR3 is made up of 14 amino acids. CDR3: CSVEDGGARETQYF. The DNA for the CDR3 is TGCAGCGTTGAAGATGGTGGGGCGCGAGAGACCCAGTACTTC.

The sample holds one count of this clone. The chain employs TRBV14 and TRBJ2-7; D is uncertain. Trimming removed 3 bases at V and 2 bases at J, with 5 bases between. Germline V CDR1 and CDR2: SGHDN, FVKESK. This CDR3 region has 12 residues. CDR3 region: CASSHNTYEQYF. Written as DNA, the CDR3 is TGTGCCAGCAGCCATAATACCTACGAGCAGTACTTC.

This chain links TRBV6-6 with TRBJ2-5; 9 nucleotides align to TRBD1. Germline CDR1 and CDR2: MNHNY and SVGAGI (reference sequence). CDR3 length equals 15 residues. V gave up 6 bases and J gave up 5 bases; unmatched junction bases: 10. In DNA, the CDR3 is TGTGCCAGCAGCCAGGGACAGGGCGGCGGCGAGACCCAGTACTTC. Its translation: CASSQGQGGGETQYF.

The rearrangement joins TRBV13 to TRBJ2-1; 7 bases fit TRBD2. This CDR3 is built from 15 residues. Losses at the gene ends were 5 bases for V and 6 bases for J; bases not matched to a gene: 10. Germline V gene sequence: CDR1 PRHDT, CDR2 FYEKMQ (reference sequence). The CDR3 is CASSRGRERGNEQFF. DNA of the CDR3: TGTGCCAGCAGCCGCGGGAGAGAGAGGGGCAATGAGCAGTTCTTC.

The chain employs TRBV10-3 and TRBJ2-7, with 10 bases aligning to TRBD2. Looked up from germline, CDR1 is ENHRY and CDR2 is SYGVKD. With 3 bases clipped from V and 0 bases from J, the junction kept 8 bases outside the gene matches. The CDR3 loop spans 17 amino acids. CDR3 nucleotides: TGTGCCATCAGTGACGAAAACTTAGCGGGAGGCTCCTACGAGCAGTACTTC. Translating it yields CAISDENLAGGSYEQYF.

This clone has just one count. This CDR3 reads CASGVDNQPQHF. As DNA, the CDR3 is TGTGCCAGTGGAGTGGACAATCAGCCCCAGCATTTT. V is TRBV7-9 and J is TRBJ1-5, with unresolved D. Trimming removed 9 bases at V and 3 bases at J, with 9 bases between. Germline loops: CDR1 SEHNR, CDR2 FQNEAQ (reference sequence). This CDR3 contains 12 residues.